A single sample gave rise to the 21 T cell receptor beta chains below, sequenced in a study of T cells after yellow fever vaccination. TCRdb independently ran MiXCR on the 5' RACE reads; one entry per CDR3 protein. The sample has some 350,000 distinct CDR3 sequences, 3.5% to 4.5% seen once; the top ten hold approximately 24%. This specimen consisted of PBMCs, obtained 5 days after the yellow fever booster vaccination. The receptors come from a man between 18 and 35 years old who received the YFV17D yellow fever vaccine.

In its sample, this clonotype was seen a few times. The V and J genes are TRBV10-3 and TRBJ2-6; D could derive from TRBD1 or TRBD2 (5 bases each). The CDR3 runs to 18 residues. Trimming stripped 4 bases from V and 0 bases from J, with 16 bases between. Per germline, CDR1 ENHRY and CDR2 SYGVKD. CDR3 in amino acids: CAISAGDGELSGANVLTF. DNA for the CDR3: TGTGCCATCAGTGCCGGGGACGGGGAGCTCTCTGGGGCCAACGTCCTGACTTTC.

This clonotype was detected many times. V and J are TRBV7-2 and TRBJ1-5; possible D gene TRBD1, 6 bases. Germline V lookup: CDR1 SGHTA, CDR2 FQGNSA. CDR3 length equals 14 residues. The V gene lost 3 bases and the J gene lost 8 bases, with 14 bases spanning the gap. CDR3 region: CASSFAGADEPQHF. CDR3 nucleotides: TGTGCCAGCAGCTTCGCAGGGGCGGACGAGCCCCAGCATTTT. The entire variable domain, with the rest obtained from reference TRBV7-2 and TRBJ1-5, is as follows: GAGVSQSPSNKVTEKGKDVELRCDPISGHTALYWYRQSLGQGLEFLIYFQGNSAPDKSGLPSDRFSAERTGGSVSTLTIQRTQQEDSAVYLCASSFAGADEPQHFGDGTRLSIL.

At least ten counts were recorded for this clonotype. The chain carries TRBV5-1 and TRBJ2-5; D is unresolved. Per germline, CDR1 SGHRS and CDR2 YFSETQ. Trimming took off 0 bases at V and 3 bases at J, with 6 bases between the two ends. This CDR3 comprises 13 residues. CDR3 nucleotide sequence: TGCGCCAGCAGCTTGGCCACCAAAGAGACCCAGTACTTC. This translates into CASSLATKETQYF.

Many counts were recorded for this clonotype. The V call is TRBV7-2, the J call TRBJ2-1, with D perhaps matching TRBD1 (5 bases). CDR1 is SGHTA, CDR2 FQGNSA, per germline. This CDR3 comprises 13 residues. Trimming shortened V by 4 bases and J by 8 bases, and 12 bases separated the two germline ends. CDR3 coding DNA: TGTGCCAGCAGCTCCCAGCCAGGGTATGAGCAGTTCTTC. It yields the protein CASSSQPGYEQFF.

Details on this clonotype: A much more abundant neighbour one base away suggests this may be a read error. This chain links TRBV2 with TRBJ1-1; 7 bases fit TRBD1. Germline V CDR1 and CDR2: SNHLY, FYNNEI. V was clipped by 5 bases and J by 6 bases; unmatched bases: 6. CDR3 length equals 13 residues. CDR3 coding DNA: TGTGCCAGCAGTTTACAGGGGTCGTCTGAAGCTTTCTTT. Protein sequence: CASSLQGSSEAFF.

This clonotype has a count of ten or more. The CDR3, as DNA: TGTGCCAGCAGCTCCTACAGGGGCGCCTACGAGCAGTACTTC. It encodes CASSSYRGAYEQYF. The chain employs TRBV6-5 and TRBJ2-7, with 7 bases aligning to TRBD1. Germline V gene lookup returns CDR1 MNHEY and CDR2 SVGAGI. CDR3 length: 14 amino acids. Trimming cost V 6 bases and J 2 bases; bases outside gene matches: 7.

This clonotype occurred a few times. The chain uses TRBV6-2 or TRBV6-3 and TRBJ2-7; D is uncertain. The germline CDR1 and CDR2 sequences are MNHEY and SVGEGT. This CDR3 has 13 amino acids. Trimming stripped 6 bases from V and 0 bases from J, with 9 bases between. In nucleotides, the CDR3 is TGTGCCAGCAGCCATGAAAACTCCTACGAGCAGTACGTC. Translation: CASSHENSYEQYV.

This clonotype was seen only a few times. V usage is TRBV29-1 and J usage is TRBJ2-5; 7 bases match TRBD2. The CDR3 sequence is 13 residues long. Germline V gives CDR1 SQVTM, CDR2 ANQGSEA. V shed 7 bases, J shed 2 bases, and the junction held 7 bases outside the gene matches. The CDR3 loop is CSAVSSGQETQYF. The CDR3 DNA sequence: TGCAGCGCCGTTTCTAGCGGACAAGAGACCCAGTACTTC. Using reference TRBV29-1 and TRBJ2-5 for the parts outside the CDR3, the full variable domain is SAVISQKPSRDICQRGTSLTIQCQVDSQVTMMFWYRQQPGQSLTLIATANQGSEATYESGFVIDKFPISRPNLTFSTLTVSNMSPEDSSIYLCSAVSSGQETQYFGPGTRLLVL.

This clonotype was seen many times. This chain links TRBV7-9 with TRBJ2-3, with 9 bases matching TRBD2. Germline CDR1 SEHNR, CDR2 FQNEAQ (reference sequence). This CDR3 has 16 residues. With V trimmed by 3 bases and J by 3 bases, 7 bases remained unmatched. The CDR3 nucleotides are TGTGCCAGCAGCTTCCCCGGCGGGGGGGGAACAGATACGCAGTATTTT. This gives the protein CASSFPGGGGTDTQYF.

The chain couples TRBV5-5 to TRBJ2-5; unclear D gene. V was shortened by 4 bases and J by 2 bases, with 12 bases between the two germline ends. Per germline, CDR1 SGHKS and CDR2 YYEKEE (reference sequence). CDR3 size: 14 residues. In nucleotides, the CDR3 is TGTGCCAGCAGCGTTTCCTCCGGACAAGAGACCCAGTACTTC. Translated, it gives CASSVSSGQETQYF.

This clonotype was observed at least ten times. This CDR3 reads CASSQDITSGGVVYEQYF. The DNA of the CDR3 is TGCGCCAGCAGCCAAGATATCACTAGCGGGGGTGTAGTGTACGAGCAGTACTTC. The chain uses TRBV4-1 and TRBJ2-7, with 11 positions matching TRBD2. V trimming: 0 bases; J trimming: 4 bases; junction bases outside the gene matches: 11. CDR1 is MGHRA, CDR2 YSYEKL, per germline. The CDR3 loop spans 18 amino acids.

In its sample, this clonotype was seen many times. The chain combines TRBV5-1 with TRBJ1-2, with a weak D call TRBD1 (5 bases). Germline loops: CDR1 SGHRS, CDR2 YFSETQ. The V gene lost 1 base and the J gene lost 6 bases, with 16 bases spanning the gap. There are 15 residues in the CDR3. DNA for the CDR3: TGCGCCAGCAGCTTGATACCCCAGGGAAGTAATGGCTACACCTTC. This translates into CASSLIPQGSNGYTF.

The chain combines TRBV20-1 with TRBJ2-5; weak D call: TRBD2 (5 bases). There are 12 residues in the CDR3. Looked up from germline, CDR1 is DFQATT and CDR2 is SNEGSKA (reference sequence). CDR3 sequence: CSLTCGRETQYF. In DNA form, the CDR3 reads TGCAGCCTGACTTGCGGGCGGGAGACCCAGTACTTC.

This clonotype appeared a few times. V and J are TRBV5-1 and TRBJ2-3; D gene ambiguous. The CDR3 runs 12 residues. Germline values: CDR1 SGHRS, CDR2 YFSETQ. Trimming shortened V by 0 bases and J by 5 bases, and 4 bases separated the two germline ends. CDR3 amino acids: CASSLDVDTQYF. CDR3 coding DNA: TGCGCCAGCAGCTTGGACGTAGATACGCAGTATTTT.

This clonotype was recorded a few times. A read error may account for a junction end that differs from germline. This chain connects TRBV7-7 to TRBJ2-3, with TRBD2 as a possible D gene (5 bases). Per germline, CDR1 SSHAT and CDR2 FNYEAQ (reference sequence). The CDR3 loop spans 16 amino acids. CDR3 loop: CASSPLRRENTDTQYF. CDR3 sequence (DNA): TGTGCTAGCAGCCCTCTCCGCCGGGAAAATACGGATACGCAGTATTTT.

This sequence joins TRBV9 and TRBJ2-5; TRBD2 aligns across 8 bases. Germline loops: CDR1 SGDLS, CDR2 YYNGEE. The CDR3 is made up of 16 amino acids. V dropped 0 bases and J dropped 5; count of bases not matched to a gene: 9. The DNA for the CDR3 is TGTGCCAGCAGCGTAGACAACGGGGGGGCCTGGGAGACCCAGTACTTC. This encodes CASSVDNGGAWETQYF. The whole variable domain, filled in from reference TRBV9 and TRBJ2-5, reads DSGVTQTPKHLITATGQRVTLRCSPRSGDLSVYWYQQSLDQGLQFLIQYYNGEERAKGNILERFSAQQFPDLHSELNLSSLELGDSALYFCASSVDNGGAWETQYFGPGTRLLVL.

This clonotype was counted at least ten times. CDR3 loop: CASSTDRAGEQYF. In DNA form, the CDR3 reads TGCGCCAGCAGCACGGACAGGGCAGGAGAGCAGTACTTC. The chain is built from TRBV5-1 and TRBJ2-7; 8 bases fit TRBD1. CDR1 and CDR2 from the germline V gene are SGHRS and YFSETQ. CDR3 size: 13 residues. Trimming removed 4 bases from V and 7 bases from J; junction bases left unmatched: 7.

This clonotype occurred a few times. V gene TRBV14 combines with J gene TRBJ1-6, with TRBD1 matching 7 bases. V shed 5 bases, J shed 9 bases, and the junction held 10 bases outside the gene matches. The V gene's germline CDR1 is SGHDN and CDR2 FVKESK. The CDR3 sequence is 15 residues long. This CDR3 reads CASSLYRDSLSPLHF. CDR3 nucleotides: TGTGCCAGCAGCTTGTACCGGGACAGTCTTTCACCCCTCCACTTT.

The chain links TRBV5-1 to TRBJ1-6; possible D gene TRBD1, 5 bases. Germline V gene data show CDR1 as SGHRS and CDR2 as YFSETQ. V shed 2 bases and J shed 6 bases, with 12 bases lying between them. The CDR3 runs to 15 residues. As DNA, the CDR3 is TGCGCCAGCAGCTTTCAGACAGAACTTAATTCACCCCTCCACTTT. Residues: CASSFQTELNSPLHF.

This clonotype showed up just a few times. This chain joins TRBV7-3 and TRBJ2-3; 9 nucleotides agree with TRBD2. The germline V gene encodes CDR1 SGHTA and CDR2 FQGTGA. V gave up 5 bases and J gave up 4 bases; unmatched junction bases: 10. The CDR3 has 16 amino acids. The CDR3 nucleotides are TGTGCCAGCAGCCATGGGCGGCTAGCGGGACCAGATACGCAGTATTTT. Translating it yields CASSHGRLAGPDTQYF.

The chain has TRBV7-6 and TRBJ2-1; TRBD1 might be the D (6 bases). The CDR3 has 15 residues. The germline CDR1 and CDR2 sequences are SGHVS and FNYEAQ. Trimming removed 6 bases at V and 4 bases at J, with 16 bases between. This CDR3 reads CASRVGDKGYNEQFF. DNA for the CDR3: TGTGCCAGCAGGGTAGGGGACAAGGGGTACAATGAGCAGTTCTTC.